This T cell receptor beta chain was sequenced for a study of T cells in Graves' hyperthyroidism and ophthalmopathy. Study observations and caveats: It was a median around seven months before onset that the model predicted ophthalmopathy.

The CDR3 sequence is 13 residues long. CDR1 MNHNS and CDR2 SASEGT come from the germline V gene. The V gene lost 2 bases and the J gene lost 1 base, with 6 bases spanning the gap. Amplified TCR beta CDR3 regions came from RNA transcripts. The TCR CDR3 was amplified in a first-round RT-PCR using the HTBI primer set. A single record per CDR3 protein comes from TCRdb applying MiXCR to the multiplex PCR reads. The data show almost 600,000 distinct CDR3 sequences, with roughly 50% seen just once and about 7.8% held by the top ten. Hyperthyroidism, newly diagnosed and lasting under 2 months, affected patients aged 18 to 65. In its sample, this clonotype was seen many times. Its antigen is unknown.

This TCR came from a young woman with Graves' hyperthyroidism. The chain has TRBV6-1 and TRBJ2-7; D is undetermined. Sequencing was done on a sample of peripheral blood or thyroid tissue (not recorded which). The CDR3 loop is CASSEIDSYEQYF. In DNA, the CDR3 is TGTGCCAGCAGTGAAATAGATTCCTACGAGCAGTACTTC.